This TCR beta chain came from a study of blood T cell repertoires in COVID-19. The wider study: Samples taken during acute and convalescent COVID-19 were collected in the United States, Italy and Spain. The analysed material was cDNA or gDNA that came from T cells, B-cell-depleted T cells, or PBMCs.

This study enrolled people aged about 18 to 90 from approximately 24 US geographic areas. Authors' analysis steps: Amplification of reference gene primers provided the estimated nucleated cell counts. TCRdb's copy holds only in-frame clones and misses some; the assay was immunoSEQ multiplex PCR. V, J and clone size are taken as reported in that table, and D and trimming were inferred from the DNA itself. The sample has 150,000 to 200,000 clones; 89% are singletons. V gave up 5 bases and J gave up 6 bases, with 11 bases separating them. The CDR3 runs 12 residues. The receptor was derived from a woman in her thirties or forties with acute COVID-19. Sequencing input: PBMCs or T cells enriched from blood (not recorded which). This sequence joins TRBV12-3 or TRBV12-4 and TRBJ2-7; perhaps TRBD1 as D (5 bases). CDR3 nucleotides: TGTGCCAGCAGTACCCAGGGCGCCGAGCAGTACTTC. Its protein is CASSTQGAEQYF.